This T cell receptor (beta chain) was found in a study of blood T cell repertoires in COVID-19 (dated by TCRdb to between 2020 and 2021). The study in broad terms: The collaborator samples originated in the United States, Italy and Spain and spanned the acute and convalescent phases of COVID-19. Samples came from the ongoing ImmuneRACE study (first 160 participants) plus 1,254 subjects from 6 global collaborators. The dataset comprised deeply sampled blood TCRbeta repertoires from subjects exposed to, actively infected with, or recovered from COVID-19. Sample metadata almost always included a de-identified subject ID, COVID-19 status, age in years and sex. The material from the prospective study consisted of cDNA or gDNA derived from T cells, B-cell-depleted T cells, or PBMCs. The repertoires were released in a freely available public database meant as a resource for research on the immune response to SARS-CoV-2. Where HLA class I and class II types were available, the types were taken from metadata supplied by the sample provider, not from assay-based typing. Paper-wide results and their limitations: Clinical and demographic metadata were provided uncurated, with the amount varying by source and participant.

Note on this clone: Its antigen is currently not known. No qualities accompany the bases; no much larger clone lies one base away.

TCRbeta CDR3 regions were amplified from genomic DNA by means of the immunoSEQ Assay, a bias-controlled multiplex PCR. Per the authors' processing: Nucleated cell counts per sample were estimated from amplification of reference gene primers within the assay. Sequence reads were collapsed and filtered to measure the absolute abundance of every unique TCRbeta CDR3 rearrangement. Productive Simpson clonality was computed per sample as the square root of Simpson's diversity index over productive rearrangements. The table comes from immuneACCESS by way of TCRdb, which keeps in-frame sequences with V and J called. Part of the clones is missing from these tables; in studies checked, under half for an unresolved V gene and the rest for unknown reasons. The D gene and trimming were derived from the DNA, and the V and J assignments and clone size from that table. The sample table contains 390,000 or so clones; only one count was recorded for about nine tenths of them. 1.4% of the sample lies in the top ten.

Collaborating institutions collected whole blood in K2EDTA tubes following their own protocols. Collaborator samples were shipped for TCRbeta analysis as frozen whole blood, isolated PBMCs, or DNA extracted from either sample type. This receptor was obtained from a woman aged 30 to 39 with active or convalescent COVID-19. The source material was peripheral blood.

In nucleotides, the sequence is TGCGCCAGCAGCTTGGATCCGGGCAATCAGCCCCAGCATTTT. This gives the protein CASSLDPGNQPQHF. The rearranged segments are TRBV5-1 and TRBJ1-5; the D segment cannot be called with confidence. V and J lose 0 bases and 2 bases, and a span of 6 bases separates them. The CDR3 covers 14 residues, taking in both the cysteine and the phenylalanine. Of all the DNA, just the CDR3 is kept, 42 bases in frame from base 1. The germline V gene yields SGHRS for CDR1 and YFSETQ for CDR2.